This T cell receptor beta chain was obtained from a study of cytomegalovirus exposure and HLA in healthy donors. Study-wide findings and caveats: An analysis done earlier found most TCR beta V segments productive about 87% or about 30% of the time. The study designated roughly 150 TCR beta chains cytomegalovirus-associated.

This clone was counted only a few times. The antigen is unknown. The PCR was carried out with 60 Vbeta primers and 13 Jbeta primers. The data were produced by immunoSEQ multiplex PCR, yet TCRdb's version contains in-frame clones alone and is incomplete. Among 100,000 or so clones listed, approximately 72% were seen once. This TCR was recovered from a woman aged 35 to 49 in good health and CMV-seronegative. Sequencing was performed on PBMCs.

The CDR3 is CASSEVKGTGSYEQYF. The CDR3 DNA sequence: TGTGCCAGCAGTGAAGTCAAAGGGACAGGCTCCTACGAGCAGTACTTC. V is TRBV6-1 and J is TRBJ2-5, with 8 bases matching TRBD1. The assigned J gene may be wrong: the sequence end matches TRBJ2-7 better. CDR1 MNHNS and CDR2 SASEGT come from the germline V gene. This CDR3 has 16 amino acids.